These 8 T cell receptor beta chains came from one sample sequenced in a study of T cells in Graves' hyperthyroidism and ophthalmopathy. It was RNA transcripts that yielded the amplified TCR beta CDR3 regions. Primed by the HTBI set, a first-round RT-PCR was run on the TCR CDR3. TCRdb re-called the multiplex PCR reads with MiXCR, one entry per CDR3 protein. The table has around 720,000 distinct CDR3 sequences, 35% seen once. Sequenced sample: blood. The receptors originated from a middle-aged woman with Graves' hyperthyroidism.

This clonotype showed up many times. Sequence at one end of the junction differs from germline and may be a read error. The chain recombines TRBV19 with TRBJ1-1; unclear D gene. This CDR3 contains 12 residues. Germline V gene data show CDR1 as LNHDA and CDR2 as SQIVND (reference sequence). CDR3 loop: CASSIFESDLLF. The DNA of the CDR3 is TGTGCCAGTAGTATTTTCGAATCGGACTTGCTCTTT.

This clonotype was found a few times. The genes are TRBV7-2 and TRBJ2-7; 9 positions match TRBD2. This CDR3 is 15 amino acids long. Germline V gene data show CDR1 as SGHTA and CDR2 as FQGNSA. Trimming removed 5 bases from V and 1 base from J; junction bases left unmatched: 6. CDR3 region: CASSPRTSASYEQYF. The CDR3 nucleotides read TGTGCCAGCAGCCCCAGGACTAGCGCGTCCTACGAGCAGTACTTC.

This clonotype has a count of ten or more. J is TRBJ1-6 and V is TRBV29-1; 8 bases match TRBD1. The CDR3 is 15 amino acids. The germline V gene has CDR1 SQVTM and CDR2 ANQGSEA. Trimming cost V 7 bases and J 3 bases; bases outside gene matches: 8. The DNA of the CDR3 is TGCAGCGCAACCTCCGGGACAGGCTATAATTCACCCCTCCACTTT. It is translated as CSATSGTGYNSPLHF. Complete variable domain (other parts from reference TRBV29-1 and TRBJ1-6): SAVISQKPSRDICQRGTSLTIQCQVDSQVTMMFWYRQQPGQSLTLIATANQGSEATYESGFVIDKFPISRPNLTFSTLTVSNMSPEDSSIYLCSATSGTGYNSPLHFGNGTRLTVT.

This clonotype was picked up many times. The V and J genes are TRBV20-1 and TRBJ2-5; D is uncertain. The CDR3 runs 14 residues. The V end lost 0 bases, the J end lost 7 bases, and 15 bases lay between the germline ends. The germline V gene encodes CDR1 DFQATT and CDR2 SNEGSKA (reference sequence). CDR3 in amino acids: CSARDGSSSGTQYF. CDR3 in DNA: TGCAGTGCTAGAGATGGGTCTAGTTCGGGGACCCAGTACTTC.

This clonotype was detected only a few times. The J gene is TRBJ1-3, the V gene TRBV7-9; D is perhaps TRBD1 (5 bases). Germline lookup yields CDR1 SEHNR and CDR2 FQNEAQ (reference sequence). Trimming shortened V by 6 bases and J by 10 bases, and 28 bases separated the two germline ends. There are 17 residues in the CDR3. In DNA form, the CDR3 reads TGTGCCAGCAGACGTCTCGGAGGGCAGGGCCGGTATGGAACCATATATTTT. This codes for CASRRLGGQGRYGTIYF.

The gene calls are TRBV6-2 or TRBV6-3 and TRBJ1-3; a possible D gene is TRBD1 (5 bases). Germline V gene data show CDR1 as MNHEY and CDR2 as SVGEGT. This CDR3 is built from 17 residues. V was pared by 6 bases and J by 4 bases, with 22 bases between. The chain's CDR3 is CASSHRLGEREGNTIYF. In DNA, the CDR3 is TGTGCCAGCAGCCACAGATTAGGGGAACGGGAGGGAAACACCATATATTTT.

This clonotype was picked up many times. V usage is TRBV6-6 and J usage is TRBJ1-2; D perhaps matches TRBD1 (6 bases). CDR3 size: 13 residues. Trimming shortened V by 2 bases and J by 4 bases, and 8 bases separated the two germline ends. In germline, CDR1 is MNHNY, CDR2 SVGAGI (reference sequence). This CDR3 is CASSYIQGYGYTF. CDR3 coding DNA: TGTGCCAGCAGTTACATACAGGGCTATGGCTACACCTTC.

This clonotype was seen more than once but under ten times. CDR3 residues: CASREWDEAYEQYF. The CDR3 DNA is TGTGCCAGCAGGGAGTGGGACGAGGCATACGAGCAGTACTTC. This rearrangement joins TRBV6-1 to TRBJ2-7; D may be TRBD1 or TRBD2 (5 bases each). The V end lost 6 bases, the J end lost 4 bases, and 16 bases lay between the germline ends. The CDR3 covers 14 residues. Germline V CDR1 and CDR2: MNHNS, SASEGT.